This T cell receptor beta chain emerged from a study of OX40 agonist ivuxolimab in advanced cancers. As for the study more broadly: Ivuxolimab was a fully human IgG2 agonistic monoclonal antibody targeting the costimulatory receptor OX40 (CD134). Intravenous ivuxolimab was administered to patients every 2 weeks at six dose levels: 0.01, 0.1, 0.3, 1.5, 3 and 10 mg/kg. Among the 50 to 55 dose-escalation patients, around 20 had hepatocellular carcinoma, around 15 melanoma, 9 renal cell carcinoma and 9 head and neck cancer. In the dose-escalation cohort, 82.7% of patients were male, and the mean age was 60 years with a range of about 20 to 79. Patients were allowed to have had prior anti-PD-1, anti-PD-L1 or anti-CTLA-4 therapy, and approximately 40% of the dose-escalation patients had been treated with checkpoint inhibitors. Three dose-escalation patients achieved partial responses, one with hepatocellular carcinoma and two with cutaneous melanoma. The point of sequencing TCRbeta in the periphery was to test whether ivuxolimab changed TCR sequence diversity and drove clonal T-cell expansion. The paper reports the monotherapy dose-escalation portion (N of about 52 patients) of the phase I ivuxolimab trial. Here is what the overall study found, with its caveats: Low levels of normalized T-cell clonal expansion were also seen in some nonresponding patients. The antigen specificity of the clonally expanded peripheral T cells was not determined. On average, CD8+ T cells showed more expanded clones than CD4+ T cells after ivuxolimab. In partial responders in the 0.1-3.0 mg/kg groups, normalized peripheral clonal expansion was found to be among the lowest, especially among CD8+ T cells. Clonal expansion of both CD4+ and CD8+ blood T cells was observed from baseline to week 6 at doses 0.1 to 3.0 mg/kg.

As to this clone: It has no known antigen specificity. No per-base quality is available; no much larger clone lies one base away.

Genomic DNA was extracted from sorted cells for sequencing of the TCRbeta CDR3 region. The immunoSEQ Assay was used for sequencing of TCRbeta CDR3 regions. The table was pulled from immuneACCESS by TCRdb, which kept in-frame rearrangements only. Such tables lose some clones; where checked, under half of the loss comes from unresolved V genes, and the rest has no known cause. The sample has tens of thousands of clones on record, around 90% of them singletons. The ten top clones hold 1.5% to 2% of the sample. Compared with germline, V lacks 7 bases and J lacks 6 bases; bases without a gene match: 4. The CDR3 spans 13 residues, from the cysteine through the phenylalanine. The kept DNA is CDR3 alone, 39 bases in frame from the first base. For CDR1 and CDR2, the germline V gene lists MDHEN and SYDVKM. The trial excluded patients who had a history of autoimmune disease or who were on systemic immunosuppression. Peripheral blood for TCR sequencing was collected from all dose cohorts at baseline, on cycle 4 day 1, and on cycle 7 day 1. Samples came from an open-label, multicenter, first-in-human phase I dose-escalation trial of ivuxolimab. Adults with locally advanced or metastatic head and neck squamous cell, hepatocellular, melanoma or renal cell carcinoma were enrolled in the trial. Before TCR sequencing, CD4+ T cells and CD8+ T cells from peripheral blood were sorted into separate populations.

The source was CD4+ or CD8+ T cells sorted from blood, collected in a trial of the OX40 agonist ivuxolimab. The source of this sequence is an adult with an advanced solid tumor such as melanoma, head and neck, liver or kidney cancer. The V and J segments used are TRBV28 and TRBJ1-4, with 8 bases in between that match TRBD1. Here is the DNA: TGTGCCAGCACCGGGACAGGCTATGAAAAACTGTTTTTT. Translation gives CASTGTGYEKLFF.